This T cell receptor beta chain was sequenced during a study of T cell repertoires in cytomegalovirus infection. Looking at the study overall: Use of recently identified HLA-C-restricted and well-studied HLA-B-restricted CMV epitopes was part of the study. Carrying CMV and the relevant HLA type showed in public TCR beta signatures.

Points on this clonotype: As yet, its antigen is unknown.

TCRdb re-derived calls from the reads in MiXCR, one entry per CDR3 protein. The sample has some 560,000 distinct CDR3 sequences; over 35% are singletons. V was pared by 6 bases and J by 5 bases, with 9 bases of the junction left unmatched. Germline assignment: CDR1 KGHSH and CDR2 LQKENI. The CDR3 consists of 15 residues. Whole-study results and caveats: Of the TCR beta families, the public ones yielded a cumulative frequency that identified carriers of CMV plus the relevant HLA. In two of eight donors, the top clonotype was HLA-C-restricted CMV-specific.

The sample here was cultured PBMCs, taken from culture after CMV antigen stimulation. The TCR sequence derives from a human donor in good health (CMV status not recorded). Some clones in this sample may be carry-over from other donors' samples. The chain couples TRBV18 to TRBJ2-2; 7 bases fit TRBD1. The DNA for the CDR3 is TGTGCCAGCTCCTGGACAGGCGCGATGACCGGGGAGCTGTTTTTT. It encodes CASSWTGAMTGELFF. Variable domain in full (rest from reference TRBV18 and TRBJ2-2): NAGVMQNPRHLVRRRGQEARLRCSPMKGHSHVYWYRQLPEEGLKFMVYLQKENIIDESGMPKERFSAEFPKEGPSILRIQQVVRGDSAAYFCASSWTGAMTGELFFGEGSRLTVL.